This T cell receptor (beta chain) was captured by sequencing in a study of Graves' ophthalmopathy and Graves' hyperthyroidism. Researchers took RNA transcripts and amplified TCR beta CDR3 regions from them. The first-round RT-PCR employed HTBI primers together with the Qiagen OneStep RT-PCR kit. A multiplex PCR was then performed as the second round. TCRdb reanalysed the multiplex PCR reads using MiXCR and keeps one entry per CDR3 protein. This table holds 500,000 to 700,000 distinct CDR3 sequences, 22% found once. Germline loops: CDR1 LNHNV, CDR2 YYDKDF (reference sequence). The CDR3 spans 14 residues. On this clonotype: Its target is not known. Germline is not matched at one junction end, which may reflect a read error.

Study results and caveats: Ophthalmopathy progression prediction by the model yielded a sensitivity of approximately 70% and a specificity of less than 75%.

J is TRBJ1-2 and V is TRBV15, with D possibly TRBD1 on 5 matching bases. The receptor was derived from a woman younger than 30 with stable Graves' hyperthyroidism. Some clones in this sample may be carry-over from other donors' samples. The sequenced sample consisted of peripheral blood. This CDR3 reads CGTSREARANGYTF. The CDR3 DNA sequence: TGTGGCACCAGCAGAGAAGCCAGGGCAAATGGCTACACCTTC. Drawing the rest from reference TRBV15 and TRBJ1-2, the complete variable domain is DAMVIQNPRYQVTQFGKPVTLSCSQTLNHNVMYWYQQKSSQAPKLLFHYYDKDFNNEADTPDNFQSRRPNTSFCFLDIRSPGLGDTAMYLCGTSREARANGYTFGSGTRLTVV.